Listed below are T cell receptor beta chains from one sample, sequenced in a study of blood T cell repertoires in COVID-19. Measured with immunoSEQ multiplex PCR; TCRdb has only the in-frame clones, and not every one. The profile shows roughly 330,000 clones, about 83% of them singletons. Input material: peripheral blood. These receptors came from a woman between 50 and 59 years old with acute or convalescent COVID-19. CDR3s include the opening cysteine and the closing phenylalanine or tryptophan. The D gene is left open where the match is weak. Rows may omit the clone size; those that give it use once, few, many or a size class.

CDR3: CASSLALQLAGQETQYF
DNA: TGTGCCAGCAGCTTAGCCCTTCAACTAGCGGGGCAAGAGACCCAGTACTTC
J: TRBJ2-5
D: TRBD2
size: .
V: TRBV7-2
length: 17

CDR3: CASSPRTGDNSPLHF
DNA: TGTGCCAGCTCACCCAGGACAGGGGACAATTCACCCCTCCACTTT
J: TRBJ1-6
D: TRBD1
size: .
V: TRBV18
length: 15

CDR3: CASTLNTGELFF
DNA: TGTGCCAGCACCTTGAACACCGGGGAGCTGTTTTTT
J: TRBJ2-2
D: .
size: .
V: TRBV2
length: 12

CDR3: CASSRDNPEAFF
DNA: TGTGCCAGCAGCCGGGACAACCCTGAAGCTTTCTTT
J: TRBJ1-1
D: .
size: .
V: TRBV7-9
length: 12

CDR3: CASSVAQGKTFF
DNA: TGTGCCAGCAGTGTAGCACAGGGGAAGACTTTCTTT
J: TRBJ1-1
D: TRBD1
size: .
V: TRBV2
length: 12

CDR3: CASSSGGQGMDEQFF
DNA: TGTGCCAGCAGTTCAGGGGGACAGGGGATGGATGAGCAGTTCTTC
J: TRBJ2-1
D: TRBD1
size: .
V: TRBV28
length: 15

CDR3: CASSPTSRGEQFF
DNA: TGTGCCAGCTCCCCTACCTCCCGAGGGGAGCAGTTCTTC
J: TRBJ2-1
D: .
size: few
V: TRBV18
length: 13

CDR3: CASSPTSRNEQFF
DNA: TGTGCCAGCAGTCCGACTAGCCGGAATGAGCAGTTCTTC
J: TRBJ2-1
D: TRBD2
size: .
V: TRBV28
length: 13

CDR3: CASSRHSGGKETQYF
DNA: TGTGCCAGTAGTCGACACAGCGGGGGAAAAGAGACCCAGTACTTC
J: TRBJ2-5
D: TRBD2
size: .
V: TRBV19
length: 15

CDR3: CASVERGGTDTQYF
DNA: TGTGCCAGTGTCGAGCGGGGGGGCACAGATACGCAGTATTTT
J: TRBJ2-3
D: TRBD2
size: .
V: TRBV5-8
length: 14

CDR3: CASSLDLGGQETQYF
DNA: TGTGCCAGCAGCTTGGATCTGGGCGGGCAAGAGACCCAGTACTTC
J: TRBJ2-5
D: .
size: .
V: TRBV5-6
length: 15

CDR3: CASSPPFSGRREQFF
DNA: TGTGCCAGCAGCCCACCTTTTAGCGGGAGACGAGAGCAGTTCTTC
J: TRBJ2-1
D: TRBD2
size: .
V: TRBV9
length: 15

CDR3: CATGRGQGDSPLHF
DNA: TGTGCCACCGGAAGGGGACAGGGGGATTCACCCCTCCACTTT
J: TRBJ1-6
D: TRBD1
size: .
V: TRBV10-3
length: 14

CDR3: CASSKAETPNEKLFF
DNA: TGCGCCAGCAGCAAAGCGGAGACACCTAATGAAAAACTGTTTTTT
J: TRBJ1-4
D: .
size: .
V: TRBV5-1
length: 15